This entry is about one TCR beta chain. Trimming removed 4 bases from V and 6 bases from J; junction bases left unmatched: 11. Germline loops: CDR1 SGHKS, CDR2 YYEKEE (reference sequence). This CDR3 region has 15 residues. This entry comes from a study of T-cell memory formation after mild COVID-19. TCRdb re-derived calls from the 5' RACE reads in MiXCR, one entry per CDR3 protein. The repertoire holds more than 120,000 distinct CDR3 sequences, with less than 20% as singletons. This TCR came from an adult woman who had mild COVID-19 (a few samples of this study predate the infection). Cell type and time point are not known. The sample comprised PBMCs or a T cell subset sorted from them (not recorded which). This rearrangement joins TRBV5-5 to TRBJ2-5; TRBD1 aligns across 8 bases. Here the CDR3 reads CASSHKQDREKTQYF. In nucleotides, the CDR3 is TGTGCCAGCAGCCATAAACAGGACAGGGAAAAGACCCAGTACTTC.